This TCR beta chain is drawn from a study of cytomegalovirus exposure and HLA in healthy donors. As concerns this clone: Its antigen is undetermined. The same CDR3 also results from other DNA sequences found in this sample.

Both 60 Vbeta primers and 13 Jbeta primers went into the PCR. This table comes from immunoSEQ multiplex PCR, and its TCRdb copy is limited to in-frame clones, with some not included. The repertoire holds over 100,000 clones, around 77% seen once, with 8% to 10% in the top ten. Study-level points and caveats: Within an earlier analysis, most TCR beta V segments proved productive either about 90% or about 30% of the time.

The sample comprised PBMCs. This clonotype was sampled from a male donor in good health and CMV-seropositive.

DNA for the CDR3: TGCAGTGCTACAGGGGAAGAGACCCAGTACTTC. Residues: CSATGEETQYF. V and J are TRBV20-1 and TRBJ2-5; D perhaps matches TRBD1 (6 bases). The CDR3 has 11 amino acids. The germline CDR1 and CDR2 sequences are DFQATT and SNEGSKA (reference sequence). V lost 4 bases to trimming and J lost 3 bases, with 6 bases between them.